Presented here are 28 T cell receptor beta chains from one specimen sequenced in a study of T cells in Graves' hyperthyroidism and ophthalmopathy. TCR beta CDR3 regions were amplified from RNA transcripts. The TCR CDR3 first-round RT-PCR relied on the HTBI primer set. TCRdb re-called the multiplex PCR reads through MiXCR, storing one row per CDR3 protein. The data show about 400,000 distinct CDR3 sequences, 15% seen once. Source material: blood. The receptor set was obtained from a woman in her thirties with Graves' hyperthyroidism.

In this sample, this clonotype turned up many times. The rearrangement joins TRBV5-5 to TRBJ1-1; D gene uncertain. The CDR3 has 14 residues. Germline V lookup: CDR1 SGHKS, CDR2 YYEKEE (reference sequence). The V gene lost 4 bases and the J gene lost 0 bases, with 10 bases spanning the gap. DNA for the CDR3: TGTGCCAGCAGCCTGGCGGCCATGAACACTGAAGCTTTCTTT. Protein: CASSLAAMNTEAFF.

This clonotype was observed a handful of times. J is TRBJ2-2 and V is TRBV27; possible D gene TRBD2, 6 bases. The length of the CDR3 is 14 residues. V was trimmed by 4 bases and J by 4 bases, leaving 10 bases between them. From germline, CDR1 is MNHEY and CDR2 SMNVEV (reference sequence). CDR3 sequence (DNA): TGTGCCAGCAGTTCGGGACTTGTCACCGGGGAGCTGTTTTTT. It specifies CASSSGLVTGELFF.

This clonotype has only a few counts. V and J are TRBV18 and TRBJ2-1; 14 bases map to TRBD2. The CDR3 length is 19 residues. J was trimmed by 4 bases and V by 3 bases; bases with no gene match: 11. Germline-derived CDR1 and CDR2 are KGHSH and LQKENI. CDR3 region: CASSPASGTSGSSYNEQFF. The DNA of the CDR3 is TGTGCCAGCTCACCTGCTTCCGGGACTAGCGGGAGTTCTTACAATGAGCAGTTCTTC.

In its sample, this clonotype was seen a few times. The rearrangement joins TRBV6-5 to TRBJ1-2; TRBD1 matches 12 bases. This CDR3 is built from 19 residues. J gave up 4 bases and V 2 bases, and 14 bases lay outside the gene matches. Germline V gene sequence: CDR1 MNHEY, CDR2 SVGAGI. The CDR3 sequence: CASSYGGDRGRGVIYGYTF. The CDR3 DNA reads TGTGCCAGCAGTTACGGGGGGGACAGGGGGCGCGGGGTAATCTATGGCTACACCTTC.

In its sample, this clonotype was seen many times. This chain uses TRBV28 with TRBJ1-5; weak D call: TRBD1 (5 bases). CDR1 is MDHEN, CDR2 SYDVKM, per germline. This CDR3 comprises 16 residues. V was trimmed by 2 bases and J by 0 bases, leaving 11 bases between them. The CDR3 reads CASSLRGKYSNQPQHF. As DNA, the CDR3 is TGTGCCAGCAGTTTACGGGGGAAATATAGCAATCAGCCCCAGCATTTT.

This clonotype was found many times. Here the CDR3 omits its conserved ending phenylalanine or tryptophan, so a read error is the likely source. The CDR3 region is CAWSRQVLNTEAFL. The CDR3 bases are TGTGCCTGGAGCAGACAGGTTTTAAACACTGAAGCTTTCCTT. The chain couples TRBV30 to TRBJ1-1, with D tentatively TRBD1 (6 bases). The CDR3 sequence is 14 residues long. Germline-derived CDR1 and CDR2 are GTSNPN and SVGIG (reference sequence). Trimming pared 3 bases from V and 2 bases from J, leaving 13 bases between.

The table lists this clonotype with many counts. This rearrangement joins TRBV5-8 to TRBJ2-7; D possibly corresponds to TRBD1 (5 bases). The CDR3 length is 18 residues. Trimming left V 3 bases short and J 2 bases short, with 24 bases between. Germline CDR1 SGHTS, CDR2 YDEGEE. The CDR3 sequence: CASSWATDPADITYEQYF. The CDR3 coding sequence is TGTGCCAGCAGCTGGGCGACAGATCCGGCGGACATAACCTACGAGCAGTACTTC.

This clonotype has at least ten counts. V is TRBV30 and J is TRBJ2-1; 11 bases agree with TRBD2. The CDR3 has 17 amino acids. Trimming at V came to 3 bases and at J to 0 bases, leaving 7 bases not matched to a gene. Germline V lookup: CDR1 GTSNPN, CDR2 SVGIG (reference sequence). The CDR3 protein is CAWRAASGRSSYNEQFF. The DNA for the CDR3 is TGTGCCTGGAGGGCCGCTAGCGGGAGGAGCTCCTACAATGAGCAGTTCTTC.

This clonotype was counted many times. The V call is TRBV27, the J call TRBJ2-7; 7 bases line up with TRBD1. The V gene end was trimmed by 2 bases and the J gene end by 1 base; junction bases not matched to a gene: 8. Looked up from germline, CDR1 is MNHEY and CDR2 is SMNVEV (reference sequence). This CDR3 comprises 16 residues. DNA of the CDR3: TGTGCCAGCAGTTTAGCCCAGGGGGACGCGTCCTACGAGCAGTACTTC. Protein: CASSLAQGDASYEQYF.

The chain has TRBV10-3 and TRBJ2-4, with D maybe TRBD1 (5 bases). The V end was cut by 3 bases, the J end by 2 bases, with 8 bases between. In germline, CDR1 is ENHRY, CDR2 SYGVKD. This CDR3 has 14 residues. Here the CDR3 reads CAISDAGSKNIQYF. The CDR3 nucleotides read TGTGCCATCAGTGACGCAGGGTCCAAAAACATTCAGTACTTC.

Ten or more counts support this clonotype. The chain employs TRBV6-2 or TRBV6-3 and TRBJ1-5; D gene unclear. CDR1 and CDR2 from the germline V gene are MNHEY and SVGEGT. Trimming removed 5 bases at V and 7 bases at J, with 15 bases between. The CDR3 sequence is 14 residues long. Written as DNA, the CDR3 is TGTGCCAGCAGTCGTCAGAGTTTGGGCCAGCCCCAGCATTTT. It codes for CASSRQSLGQPQHF.

The chain combines TRBV28 with TRBJ1-4, with 9 bases lining up with TRBD1. This CDR3 spans 14 amino acids. V dropped 5 bases and J dropped 8; count of bases not matched to a gene: 6. Per the germline V gene, CDR1 is MDHEN and CDR2 is SYDVKM. The CDR3 bases are TGTGCCAGCAGTCGGAACAGGGGGCGAGAAAAACTGTTTTTT. It specifies CASSRNRGREKLFF.

The chain recombines TRBV19 with TRBJ1-1; tentative D call: TRBD1 (5 bases). The CDR3 extends over 13 amino acids. V was trimmed by 2 bases and J by 5 bases, leaving 9 bases between them. Germline values: CDR1 LNHDA, CDR2 SQIVND (reference sequence). The CDR3 DNA reads TGTGCCAGTAGTATAAGGGGCAGAACTGAAGCTTTCTTT. The encoded protein is CASSIRGRTEAFF.

This clonotype was counted a few times. V is TRBV5-4 and J is TRBJ2-7; 9 bases map to TRBD2. V was pared by 4 bases and J by 0 bases, with 2 bases of the junction left unmatched. CDR3 size: 14 residues. Per germline, CDR1 SGHNT and CDR2 YYREEE (reference sequence). The CDR3 is CASSGGLASYEQYF. In DNA, the CDR3 is TGTGCCAGCAGCGGGGGACTAGCCTCCTACGAGCAGTACTTC.

This clonotype has a handful of counts. CDR3 bases: TGCAGTGCCGACGGGGGGACCTACAGCGCCACTGAAGCTTTCTTT. Translated, it gives CSADGGTYSATEAFF. The rearrangement joins TRBV20-1 to TRBJ1-1; D is possibly TRBD1 (5 bases). This CDR3 is built from 15 residues. Trimming took off 6 bases at V and 4 bases at J, with 21 bases between the two ends. CDR1 is DFQATT, CDR2 SNEGSKA, per germline (reference sequence).

Of note for this clonotype: A much larger clone lies a single base off, so this may be a read error. V usage is TRBV12-3 or TRBV12-4 and J usage is TRBJ1-6; 8 nucleotides agree with TRBD1. This CDR3 region has 13 residues. Trimming took 4 bases from V and 14 from J; bases not matched to a gene: 7. In DNA, the CDR3 is TGTGCCAGCAGTTCCCAGGGGGCGTCAACCCTCCACTTT. Its protein product is CASSSQGASTLHF.

This clonotype occurred many times. The chain has TRBV11-2 and TRBJ1-5; 7 bases fit TRBD1. Germline V gene data show CDR1 as SGHAT and CDR2 as FQNNGV. The CDR3 loop spans 15 amino acids. V trimming: 5 bases; J trimming: 3 bases; junction bases outside the gene matches: 7. The CDR3 loop is CASSAGQKSNQPQHF. In DNA form, the CDR3 reads TGTGCCAGCAGCGCGGGACAGAAATCCAATCAGCCCCAGCATTTT.

In its sample, this clonotype was seen a few times. This chain links TRBV10-2 with TRBJ2-3, with TRBD2 matching over 12 bases. V was pared by 4 bases and J by 5 bases, with 4 bases of the junction left unmatched. The CDR3 is made up of 15 amino acids. Germline loops: CDR1 WSHSY, CDR2 SAAADI. In nucleotides, the CDR3 is TGCGCCAGCAGTGGGGGACTAGCGGGTCAAGATACGCAGTATTTT. Residues: CASSGGLAGQDTQYF.

This clonotype was seen repeatedly, ten times or more. The chain recombines TRBV30 with TRBJ2-5; a weak D match, TRBD2 (6 bases). V lost 3 bases to trimming and J lost 4 bases, with 12 bases between them. CDR1 is GTSNPN and CDR2 is SVGIG in the germline V gene (reference sequence). This CDR3 has 13 residues. In DNA form, the CDR3 reads TGTGCCTGGAGAAAGCGGGCGGCAGAGACCCAGTACTTC. This translates into CAWRKRAAETQYF.

This clonotype was observed a few times. The junction shows a germline mismatch at one end, possibly a read error. The V gene is TRBV6-6, the J gene TRBJ1-2; D is unclear. Germline V gives CDR1 MNHNY, CDR2 SVGAGI (reference sequence). The CDR3 has 14 amino acids. Here the CDR3 reads CAGSYMEGADGYTF. The CDR3 DNA follows: TGTGCCGGCAGTTACATGGAGGGCGCAGATGGCTACACCTTC.

This clonotype has more than one count but fewer than ten. The chain joins TRBV24-1 to TRBJ1-2; weak D call: TRBD1 (6 bases). Trimming removed 5 bases at V and 4 bases at J, with 13 bases between. Germline V gives CDR1 KGHDR, CDR2 SFDVKD. The CDR3 has 14 amino acids. Here the CDR3 DNA reads TGTGCCACCAGTGGAGGGGGTGAATTCTATGGCTACACCTTC. It yields the protein CATSGGGEFYGYTF.

Many counts were recorded for this clonotype. The genes are TRBV27 and TRBJ2-2; 8 nucleotides line up with TRBD1. The length of the CDR3 is 14 residues. Trimming at V came to 0 bases and at J to 7 bases, leaving 1 base not matched to a gene. Per the germline V gene, CDR1 is MNHEY and CDR2 is SMNVEV (reference sequence). CDR3 sequence (DNA): TGTGCCAGCAGTTTATCCAGGGGGCACGGGGAGCTGTTTTTT. This translates into CASSLSRGHGELFF.

This clonotype turned up a few times. This rearrangement joins TRBV27 to TRBJ2-5, with TRBD1 as a possible D gene (5 bases). This CDR3 is 13 amino acids long. From germline, CDR1 is MNHEY and CDR2 SMNVEV (reference sequence). Trimming removed 3 bases from V and 2 bases from J, with 7 bases in between. The CDR3 loop is CASSFRDQETQYF. In DNA, the CDR3 is TGTGCCAGCAGTTTCAGGGATCAAGAGACCCAGTACTTC.

The chain has TRBV6-2 or TRBV6-3 and TRBJ2-7; TRBD2 agrees at 12 bases. V shed 0 bases, J shed 1 base, and the junction held 7 bases outside the gene matches. The CDR3 contains 18 residues. Germline CDR1 is MNHEY and CDR2 is SVGEGT. The CDR3 DNA sequence: TGTGCCAGCAGTTACTCGACTAGCGGGAGAAAATTTTCCTACGAGCAGTACTTC. Translated, it gives CASSYSTSGRKFSYEQYF.

This clonotype was counted at least ten times. V is TRBV7-2 and J is TRBJ2-1; tentatively, D is TRBD1 or TRBD2 (5 bases each). Trimming left V 4 bases short and J 0 bases short, with 10 bases between. Per the germline V gene, CDR1 is SGHTA and CDR2 is FQGNSA. This CDR3 is 15 amino acids long. The CDR3 reads CASSSRDASYNEQFF. The CDR3 region has the DNA TGTGCCAGCAGCTCCCGGGACGCCTCCTACAATGAGCAGTTCTTC.

This clonotype showed up just a few times. J is TRBJ1-1 and V is TRBV27; D gene unclear. Trimming removed 4 bases from V and 1 base from J, with 19 bases in between. Germline CDR1 and CDR2: MNHEY and SMNVEV (reference sequence). There are 17 residues in the CDR3. The CDR3 DNA reads as TGTGCCAGCAGTTCCCGTATGGGGAGGAGAGGGAACACTGAAGCTTTCTTT. It specifies CASSSRMGRRGNTEAFF.

This clonotype was detected a few times. The V gene is TRBV5-1, the J gene TRBJ2-1, with unresolved D. The V and J ends lost 4 bases and 4 bases respectively, with 6 bases between them. The CDR3 runs 12 residues. Germline V lookup: CDR1 SGHRS, CDR2 YFSETQ. The CDR3 bases are TGCGCCAGCAGCATGTATTACAATGAGCAGTTCTTC. Translating gives CASSMYYNEQFF. Full variable domain (remainder filled in from reference TRBV5-1 and TRBJ2-1): KAGVTQTPRYLIKTRGQQVTLSCSPISGHRSVSWYQQTPGQGLQFLFEYFSETQRNKGNFPGRFSGRQFSNSRSEMNVSTLELGDSALYLCASSMYYNEQFFGPGTRLTVL.

This clonotype was recorded many times. The chain couples TRBV20-1 to TRBJ2-7; D is unresolved. V gave up 7 bases and J gave up 2 bases, with 15 bases separating them. Germline assignment: CDR1 DFQATT and CDR2 SNEGSKA (reference sequence). There are 13 residues in the CDR3. CDR3 coding DNA: TGCAGTGTTATAGCCGAAACCACCTACGAGCAGTACTTC. Translation gives CSVIAETTYEQYF.